The 5 T cell receptor beta chains given below trace back to one sample, sequenced in a study of human T cells and chemical hapten exposure. Each CDR3 protein gets one entry after TCRdb re-called the RACE reads with MiXCR. This sample has a few hundred thousand distinct CDR3 sequences, with about 6.9% found just once. Time point indicated: patch test 2, 6 weeks after DPC sensitization. The treatment here: therapeutic diphenylcyclopropenone sensitization with weekly scalp DPC. Sequencing used whole blood, obtained in connection with sensitization to the hapten diphenylcyclopropenone (DPC). All receptors come from a woman aged 18-29 years with alopecia areata. Some clones in this sample may be carry-over from other donors' samples.

This clonotype was recorded at least ten times. The chain uses TRBV7-2 and TRBJ1-2; D is uncertain. CDR1 is SGHTA, CDR2 FQGNSA, per germline. V was trimmed by 0 bases and J by 3 bases, leaving 8 bases between them. This CDR3 has 14 amino acids. Written as DNA, the CDR3 is TGTGCCAGCAGCTTAGCCGGGTTTTACTATGGCTACACCTTC. Residues: CASSLAGFYYGYTF.

V usage is TRBV5-4 and J usage is TRBJ1-5; TRBD1 matches at 7 bases. The CDR3 spans 14 residues. The junction had 4 bases not matched to a gene; V was cut back by 4 bases and J by 3 bases. CDR1 is SGHNT, CDR2 YYREEE, per germline (reference sequence). The CDR3 DNA reads TGTGCCAGCAGCCAGGGGGGGTTCAATCAGCCCCAGCATTTT. This codes for CASSQGGFNQPQHF.

This clonotype was observed many times. At one of its ends the junction is not consistent with the germline gene, which may arise from a read error. The CDR3 DNA follows: TGTGCTAGCAGCACCGGGACAGGGGCCGCGAAACTGTTTTTT. Its protein is CASSTGTGAAKLFF. This rearrangement joins TRBV7-7 to TRBJ1-4, with 10 bases that match TRBD1. Germline CDR1 reads SSHAT; CDR2 reads FNYEAQ (reference sequence). This CDR3 spans 14 amino acids.

This clonotype has a handful of counts. V gene TRBV28 combines with J gene TRBJ2-1; a weak D match, TRBD2 (6 bases). Germline-derived CDR1 and CDR2 are MDHEN and SYDVKM. The length of the CDR3 is 15 residues. Trimming shortened V by 5 bases and J by 9 bases, and 20 bases separated the two germline ends. In nucleotides, the CDR3 is TGTGCCAGCAGTACCGGGACTCATCTGACGGTTGAGCAGTTCTTC. Translation gives CASSTGTHLTVEQFF.

This clonotype was seen many times. V and J are TRBV20-1 and TRBJ1-5; 7 positions agree with TRBD1. The V gene end was trimmed by 6 bases and the J gene end by 2 bases; junction bases not matched to a gene: 7. Germline V CDR1 and CDR2: DFQATT, SNEGSKA (reference sequence). The CDR3 is made up of 14 amino acids. CDR3 DNA: TGCAGTGCCGACTTAGGACAGGGCAATCAGCCCCAGCATTTT. It translates to CSADLGQGNQPQHF.